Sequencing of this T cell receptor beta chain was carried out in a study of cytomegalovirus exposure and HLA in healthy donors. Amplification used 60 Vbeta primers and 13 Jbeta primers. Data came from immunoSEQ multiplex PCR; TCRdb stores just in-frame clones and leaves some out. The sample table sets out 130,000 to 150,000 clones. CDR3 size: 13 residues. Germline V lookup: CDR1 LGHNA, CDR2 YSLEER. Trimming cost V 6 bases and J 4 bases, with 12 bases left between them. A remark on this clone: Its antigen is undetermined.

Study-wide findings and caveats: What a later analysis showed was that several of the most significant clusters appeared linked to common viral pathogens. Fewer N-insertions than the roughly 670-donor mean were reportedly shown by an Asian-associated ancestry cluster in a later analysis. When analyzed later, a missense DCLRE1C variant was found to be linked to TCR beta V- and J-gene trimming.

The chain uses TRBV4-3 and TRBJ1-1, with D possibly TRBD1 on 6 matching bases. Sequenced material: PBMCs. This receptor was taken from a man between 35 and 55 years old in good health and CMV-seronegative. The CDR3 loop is CASSRGQRTEAFF. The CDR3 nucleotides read TGCGCCAGCAGTCGTGGACAGCGCACTGAAGCTTTCTTT.